These 15 T cell receptor beta chains were sequenced from one sample in a study of metastatic and nonmetastatic thyroid tumors. Every patient underwent thyroid surgery untreated. TCRdb reprocessed the PCR reads using MiXCR. The sample has about 43,000 clones; about 3.3% are singletons. Input material: blood. Receptor source: a female donor with papillary thyroid cancer or a benign thyroid nodule (not recorded which). Some clones in this sample may be carry-over from other donors' samples.

By proportion, this clone is medium-sized. This rearrangement joins TRBV7-3 to TRBJ2-6, with TRBD2 matching 7 bases. The germline V gene has CDR1 SGHTA and CDR2 FQGTGA. The CDR3 runs 16 residues. V was pared by 1 base and J by 7 bases, with 7 bases of the junction left unmatched. The CDR3 sequence is CASSLIGLGLANVLTF. CDR3 DNA sequence: TGTGCCAGCAGCTTAATTGGACTAGGCCTTGCCAACGTCCTGACTTTC.

This clone has a handful of counts. The rearrangement links TRBV4-1 to TRBJ1-5, with 8 bases identical to TRBD1. Germline V gene lookup returns CDR1 MGHRA and CDR2 YSYEKL. V trimming: 6 bases; J trimming: 3 bases; junction bases outside the gene matches: 7. This CDR3 region has 15 residues. The CDR3 loop reads CASSRPDRDNQPQHF. CDR3 bases: TGCGCCAGCAGTCGTCCGGACAGGGACAATCAGCCCCAGCATTTT.

The sample holds a few counts of this clone. This sequence joins TRBV5-6 and TRBJ2-2; 7 nucleotides align to TRBD2. Per the germline V gene, CDR1 is SGHDT and CDR2 is YYEEEE. The CDR3 is made up of 18 amino acids. The V segment lost 5 bases and the J segment 0 bases; nucleotides outside the gene matches: 13. CDR3 DNA sequence: TGTGCCAGCAGTCGCGGGGGTTGGAGGACCGCGAACACCGGGGAGCTGTTTTTT. It encodes CASSRGGWRTANTGELFF.

This clone was picked up many times. V gene TRBV4-2 combines with J gene TRBJ2-1; either TRBD1 or TRBD2 may supply D (5 bases each). V lost 3 bases and J 5 bases, leaving 8 bases between the germline ends. CDR3 size: 13 residues. Germline V lookup: CDR1 LGHNA, CDR2 YNFKEQ. CDR3 sequence reads: CASSQGPNNEQFF. CDR3 DNA: TGTGCCAGCAGCCAGGGACCGAACAATGAGCAGTTCTTC.

This clone was picked up a small number of times. J is TRBJ1-2 and V is TRBV6-2 or TRBV6-3; D gene unclear. CDR3 length equals 15 residues. V lost 0 bases, J lost 4 bases, and 12 bases lay in between. The germline CDR1 and CDR2 sequences are MNHEY and SVGEGT. CDR3 in amino acids: CASSYSNVAGYGYTF. DNA of the CDR3: TGTGCCAGCAGTTACTCGAATGTGGCTGGCTATGGCTACACCTTC.

This clone was counted ten times or more. In nucleotides, the CDR3 is TGCAGTGCTAAGGACTTGCTTGGGCCTTCCTATGGCTACACCTTC. Its translation: CSAKDLLGPSYGYTF. The rearrangement uses TRBV20-1 and TRBJ1-2; D unclear. With 4 bases removed from V and 4 bases from J, the gap between germline ends came to 19 bases. CDR1 is DFQATT and CDR2 is SNEGSKA in the germline V gene (reference sequence). This CDR3 has 15 amino acids.

This clone was counted many times. This rearrangement joins TRBV12-3 or TRBV12-4 to TRBJ2-3, with D uncertain. The CDR3 runs to 11 residues. Between the trimmed V and J ends, which lost 5 bases and 6 bases, there was a span of 6 bases. CDR3 nucleotide sequence: TGTGCCAGCAGTCGCCGGGATACGCAGTATTTT. This encodes CASSRRDTQYF.

This clone was counted many times. CDR3 protein: CASRSGRNQETQYF. As DNA, the CDR3 is TGTGCCAGCAGGTCTGGGCGGAACCAAGAGACCCAGTACTTC. V usage is TRBV2 and J usage is TRBJ2-5; D not certain. The germline V gene encodes CDR1 SNHLY and CDR2 FYNNEI. The CDR3 is 14 residues long. V dropped 6 bases and J dropped 0 bases, with 11 bases sitting between them. The whole variable domain, filled in from reference TRBV2 and TRBJ2-5, reads EPEVTQTPSHQVTQMGQEVILRCVPISNHLYFYWYRQILGQKVEFLVSFYNNEISEKSEIFDDQFSVERPDGSNFTLKIRSTKLEDSAMYFCASRSGRNQETQYFGPGTRLLVL.

Only a few counts were recorded for this clone. The V gene is TRBV7-3, the J gene TRBJ2-6, with D perhaps TRBD2 (7 bases). V was cut by 1 base and J by 2 bases, with 12 bases left in between. The length of the CDR3 is 17 residues. Germline V gene sequence: CDR1 SGHTA, CDR2 FQGTGA. The CDR3 sequence: CASSLRGGAPGANVLTF. The CDR3 bases are TGTGCCAGCAGCTTAAGAGGGGGGGCACCTGGGGCCAACGTCCTGACTTTC.

This clone has a count of ten or more. The chain is built from TRBV5-8 and TRBJ2-5; D uncertain. V gave up 7 bases and J gave up 5 bases, with 9 bases separating them. The CDR3 covers 11 residues. CDR1 and CDR2 (germline): SGHTS, YDEGEE. As DNA, the CDR3 is TGTGCCAGCTCGATTCTGGAGACCCAGTACTTC. It yields the protein CASSILETQYF.

V gene TRBV5-4 combines with J gene TRBJ2-5; 10 bases agree with TRBD2. Germline assignment: CDR1 SGHNT and CDR2 YYREEE (reference sequence). The trim removed 4 bases at V and 7 bases at J, leaving 13 bases unmatched. This CDR3 comprises 16 residues. The CDR3 sequence: CASSPRTSGLGGTQYF. Here the CDR3 DNA reads TGTGCCAGCAGCCCTCGGACTAGCGGCCTTGGGGGGACCCAGTACTTC.

The genes are TRBV6-5 and TRBJ2-5; TRBD2 might be the D (5 bases). The V gene's germline CDR1 is MNHEY and CDR2 SVGAGI. This CDR3 is built from 15 residues. V lost 3 bases, J lost 5 bases, and 16 bases lay in between. DNA for the CDR3: TGTGCCAGCAGTTATGGCCTCGGGCCGGGGGAGACCCAGTACTTC. As protein: CASSYGLGPGETQYF.

The chain links TRBV6-2 or TRBV6-3 to TRBJ2-2; perhaps TRBD2 as D (5 bases). The V and J ends lost 7 bases and 2 bases respectively, with 8 bases between them. This CDR3 is built from 13 residues. The V gene's germline CDR1 is MNHEY and CDR2 SVGEGT. This CDR3 is CASKAENTGELFF. The CDR3 DNA is TGTGCCAGCAAAGCGGAAAACACCGGGGAGCTGTTTTTT.

There are many counts of this clone. The J gene is TRBJ2-5, the V gene TRBV18; TRBD1 matches at 10 bases. Germline assignment: CDR1 KGHSH and CDR2 LQKENI. V gave up 2 bases and J gave up 4 bases; unmatched junction bases: 1. The CDR3 spans 14 residues. The CDR3: CASSPGQGGETQYF. CDR3 in DNA: TGTGCCAGCTCACCAGGACAGGGGGGAGAGACCCAGTACTTC.

About this clone itself: Compared with germline, one end of the junction differs, possibly owing to a read error. V usage is TRBV28 and J usage is TRBJ1-2; 9 bases line up with TRBD1. The V gene's germline CDR1 is MDHEN and CDR2 SYDVKM. The CDR3 covers 13 residues. The CDR3 DNA reads TGTGCCAGCAGAGGGACAGGGACGACGGGCTACGCCTTC. Translating it yields CASRGTGTTGYAF.